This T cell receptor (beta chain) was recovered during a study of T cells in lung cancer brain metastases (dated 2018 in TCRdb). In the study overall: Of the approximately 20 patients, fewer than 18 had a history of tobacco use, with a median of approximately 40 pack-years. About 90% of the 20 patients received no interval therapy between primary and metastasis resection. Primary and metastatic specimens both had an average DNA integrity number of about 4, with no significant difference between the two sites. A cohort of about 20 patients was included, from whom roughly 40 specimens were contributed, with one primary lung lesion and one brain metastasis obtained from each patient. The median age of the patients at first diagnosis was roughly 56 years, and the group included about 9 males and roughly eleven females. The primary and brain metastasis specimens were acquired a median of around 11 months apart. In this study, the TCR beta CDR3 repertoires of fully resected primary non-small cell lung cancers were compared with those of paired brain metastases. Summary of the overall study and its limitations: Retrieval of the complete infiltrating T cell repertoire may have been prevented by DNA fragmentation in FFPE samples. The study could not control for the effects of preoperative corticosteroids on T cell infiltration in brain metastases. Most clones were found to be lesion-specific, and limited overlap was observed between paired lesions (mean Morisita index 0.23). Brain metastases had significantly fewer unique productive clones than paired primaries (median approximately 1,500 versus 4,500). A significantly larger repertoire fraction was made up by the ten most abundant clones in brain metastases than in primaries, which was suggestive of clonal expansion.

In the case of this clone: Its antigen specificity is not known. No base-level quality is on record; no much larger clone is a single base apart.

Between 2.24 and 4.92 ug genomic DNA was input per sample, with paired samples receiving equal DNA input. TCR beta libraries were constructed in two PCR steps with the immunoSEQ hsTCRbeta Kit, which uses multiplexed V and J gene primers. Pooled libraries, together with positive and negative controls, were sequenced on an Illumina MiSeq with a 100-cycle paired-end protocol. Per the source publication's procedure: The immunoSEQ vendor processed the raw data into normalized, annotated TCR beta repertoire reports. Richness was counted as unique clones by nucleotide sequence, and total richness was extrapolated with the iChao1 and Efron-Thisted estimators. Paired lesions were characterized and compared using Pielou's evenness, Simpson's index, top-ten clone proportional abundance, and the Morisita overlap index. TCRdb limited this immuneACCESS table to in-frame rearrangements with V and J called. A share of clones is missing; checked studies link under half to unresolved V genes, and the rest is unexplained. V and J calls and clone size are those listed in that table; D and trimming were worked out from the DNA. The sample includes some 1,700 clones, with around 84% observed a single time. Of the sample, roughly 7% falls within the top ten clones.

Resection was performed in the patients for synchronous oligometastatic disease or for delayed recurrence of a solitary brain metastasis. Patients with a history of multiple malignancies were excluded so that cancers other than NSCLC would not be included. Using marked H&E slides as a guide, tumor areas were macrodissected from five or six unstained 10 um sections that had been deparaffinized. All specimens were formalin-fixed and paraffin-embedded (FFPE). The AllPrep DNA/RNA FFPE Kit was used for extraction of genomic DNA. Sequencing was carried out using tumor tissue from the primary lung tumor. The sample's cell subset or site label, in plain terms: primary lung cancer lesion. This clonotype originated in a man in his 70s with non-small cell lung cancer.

In nucleotides, the sequence is TGCAGCGCTTACACAGCAAATGAAAAACTGTTTTTT. It translates to CSAYTANEKLFF. The V gene is TRBV29-1 and the J gene is TRBJ1-4; the D gene lacks a confident call. According to the germline V gene, CDR1 reads SQVTM and CDR2 reads ANQGSEA. The CDR3, from cysteine to phenylalanine, totals 12 residues. The retained sequence is limited to the CDR3, 36 bases, with the frame set at the first base. V is shortened by 7 bases, J by 5 bases, and the region joining them spans 11 bases.